This TCR beta chain was documented in a study of T cells in Graves' hyperthyroidism and ophthalmopathy. Germline V gene lookup returns CDR1 LNHNV and CDR2 YYDKDF (reference sequence). The CDR3 is made up of 15 amino acids. V shed 1 base, J shed 14 bases, and the junction held 16 bases outside the gene matches. Thyroid ultrasound, orbital computed tomography, clinical symptoms, and serum thyroxine and TRAb underpinned diagnoses. Source material for PBMCs was 10 ml fresh peripheral blood. Regions amplified from RNA transcripts were the TCR beta CDR3 regions. Using the HTBI primer set, a first-round RT-PCR was run on the TCR CDR3. Using its own MiXCR run on the multiplex PCR reads, TCRdb lists one record per CDR3 protein. Of hundreds of thousands of distinct CDR3 sequences in the sample, roughly 14% are singletons; the top ten hold around 13%. The table lists this clonotype with a few counts.

This receptor was obtained from a man younger than 35 with Graves' ophthalmopathy. Input material: blood. The chain employs TRBV15 and TRBJ2-5; 7 bases agree with TRBD2. The CDR3 bases are TGTGCCACCAGCAGAGTAGGCAGTAGCGGGCAAGCGATATACTTC. Protein product: CATSRVGSSGQAIYF.